The source of this TCR beta chain is a study of CD8 T cells in ankylosing spondylitis (dated by TCRdb to the late 2010s). General notes on the study: T cell receptor beta repertoires were profiled in healthy donors and ankylosing spondylitis patients so that disease-linked TCR variants could be found. The whole study cohort included over a hundred healthy donors and over 20 ankylosing spondylitis patients. Peripheral blood samples were taken, and synovial fluid was additionally collected from ankylosing spondylitis patients. Here is what the overall study found, with its caveats: According to the report, matched synovial fluid samples from ankylosing spondylitis patients were significantly enriched for the disease-linked clones. Some motif variants had previously been reported in the synovial fluid and blood of reactive arthritis patients, which suggests shared mechanisms of disease initiation. The disease-linked clones showed a CD8+ phenotype and occurred at relatively low frequencies in peripheral blood. A TCR beta motif of several highly homologous amino acid variants appeared characteristic of blood from ankylosing spondylitis patients.

The run used an Illumina HiSeq 2500. Quantitative 5'-RACE with molecular barcodes was the method used to prepare the TCR beta libraries. The paper's data handling went like this. A new computational method, built on a probabilistic model of VDJ rearrangement, was used to identify disease-linked TCR variants. The public reads were quality trimmed at Q25 with fastp and then assembled into clones with MiXCR by TCRdb, keeping productive beta chains. Entries are consolidated by CDR3 protein sequence, retaining the most common genes and DNA. The V and J calls shown here were made by TCRdb, not taken from the authors' results. Present in this sample are 250,000 to 300,000 distinct CDR3 sequences, around 20% of which were seen just once. The ten biggest clones cover 7.5% to 9.5% of the sample. From the cysteine up to the phenylalanine, the CDR3 has a length of 12 residues. Only the CDR3 portion is preserved as DNA: 36 bases, with reading frame beginning at the first base. Reading the germline V gene gives CDR1 MNHNS and CDR2 SASEGT. Between the V and J ends, shortened by 8 bases and 0 bases respectively, the junction contains 7 bases.

In its sample, this clonotype was seen a few times. The specificity of this receptor is unknown. Base qualities are not provided; no much larger clone lies one nucleotide away. The sequencing input was blood, either unsorted or a sorted T cell fraction (not recorded which). In this chain, TRBV6-1 is recombined with TRBJ1-1; the D gene lacks a confident call. The clonotype comes from a male donor with ankylosing spondylitis or in good health (not recorded which). The nucleotides read TGTGCCAGCCGGAAGTTGAACACTGAAGCTTTCTTT. It translates as CASRKLNTEAFF.